Listed below are T cell receptor beta chains from one sample, sequenced in a study of PD-1 blockade in classical Hodgkin lymphoma. Data came from immunoSEQ multiplex PCR; TCRdb stores just in-frame clones and leaves some out. The table records around 23,000 clones, around 89% of them present only once. The sequencing used peripheral blood mononuclear cells (PBMCs), collected before the fourth cycle of nivolumab. These receptors originate from a human donor with classical Hodgkin lymphoma. CDR3s include the opening cysteine and the closing phenylalanine or tryptophan. The D gene is left open where the match is weak. Clone size is given for some rows only: seen once, a few or many times, or a class if the clone is expanded.

-,TRBD1,TRBJ2-1,TRBV2,TGTGCAAGCAGACAGGGGCTAGACAATGAGCAGTTCTTC,CASRQGLDNEQFF
-,-,TRBJ2-7,TRBV19,TGTGCCAGTAGTATAGAGGACCGCTACGAGCAGTACTTC,CASSIEDRYEQYF
once,TRBD1,TRBJ2-2,TRBV6-1,TGTGCCAGCATGACAGGGGTGGGCACCGGGGAGCTGTTTTTT,CASMTGVGTGELFF
-,-,TRBJ2-7,TRBV5-1,TGCGCCAGCAGCTTGGGGGCAGGGCTGAACTACGAGCAGTACTTC,CASSLGAGLNYEQYF
-,TRBD2,TRBJ2-3,TRBV7-9,TGTGCCAGCAGCTTAGCAACGGGGGGACTAGAAGTTTTAGATACGCAGTATTTT,CASSLATGGLEVLDTQYF
-,-,TRBJ2-7,TRBV21-1,TGTGCCAGCAGCAATTGGCGGGGGTCCCACGAGCAGTACTTC,CASSNWRGSHEQYF
medium-sized,-,TRBJ1-5,TRBV6-1,TGTGCCAGCAGTGTTACCGCCTCGCCGTATAGCAATCAGCCCCAGCATTTT,CASSVTASPYSNQPQHF
once,-,TRBJ1-1,TRBV5-1,TGCGCCAGCAGCTTGGCCCCAGCCACTGAAGCTTTCTTT,CASSLAPATEAFF
-,-,TRBJ1-1,TRBV30,TGTGCCTGGAGTGTACAGGTGAACACTGAAGCTTTCTTT,CAWSVQVNTEAFF
-,-,TRBJ1-3,TRBV5-1,TGCGCCAGCAGCTTGGGACAGGCGAGCTCTGGAAACACCATATATTTT,CASSLGQASSGNTIYF
-,-,TRBJ1-1,TRBV11-2,TGTGCCAGCAGCTTGGATCGGAGCGCGAGGGGTGAAGCTTTCTTT,CASSLDRSARGEAFF
-,TRBD2,TRBJ2-7,TRBV18,TGTGCCAGCTCACTTTTGACTAGCCGGGATACCTACGAGCAGTACTTC,CASSLLTSRDTYEQYF
medium-sized,-,TRBJ1-2,TRBV11-2,TGTGCCAGCAGCTTGACAAACTATGGCTACACCTTC,CASSLTNYGYTF
-,-,TRBJ2-7,TRBV30,TGTGCCTGGAGTACAGGGTTCTACGAGCAGTACTTC,CAWSTGFYEQYF
-,TRBD2,TRBJ2-7,TRBV6-6,TGTGCCAGCAGTTACCGCCGGACTAGCGGGAGTAGGGAGCAGTACTTC,CASSYRRTSGSREQYF
-,TRBD1,TRBJ1-1,TRBV27,TGTGCCAGCAGTTCTGCTGGACAGGCAGGCGCTGAAGCTTTCTTT,CASSSAGQAGAEAFF
few,-,TRBJ1-2,TRBV19,TGTGCCAGTAGTATACAGGGAGGGGACTATGGCTACACCTTC,CASSIQGGDYGYTF
-,-,TRBJ1-5,TRBV12-1,TGTGCCAGCAGCGGTAACACCTGGACAGGGGTCATAACAGTAAATCAGCCCCAGCATTTT,CASSGNTWTGVITVNQPQHF
-,-,TRBJ2-7,TRBV2,TGTGCCAGCAGTCCTCCGCGGTCCTACGAGCAGTACTTC,CASSPPRSYEQYF
-,-,TRBJ2-2,TRBV19,TGTGCCAGTACCCCCCGCAGGGACCGGGAGCTGTTTTTT,CASTPRRDRELFF
few,-,TRBJ2-3,TRBV27,TGTGCCACCGCAAGTTGGGGCACAGATACGCAGTATTTT,CATASWGTDTQYF
-,-,TRBJ2-5,TRBV27,TGTGCCAGCAGTTTCAGGGGCCAAGAGACCCAGTACTTC,CASSFRGQETQYF
-,-,TRBJ1-4,TRBV19,TGTGCCAGTAGTGCGAGGGCGAGCGGTGAAAAACTGTTTTTT,CASSARASGEKLFF